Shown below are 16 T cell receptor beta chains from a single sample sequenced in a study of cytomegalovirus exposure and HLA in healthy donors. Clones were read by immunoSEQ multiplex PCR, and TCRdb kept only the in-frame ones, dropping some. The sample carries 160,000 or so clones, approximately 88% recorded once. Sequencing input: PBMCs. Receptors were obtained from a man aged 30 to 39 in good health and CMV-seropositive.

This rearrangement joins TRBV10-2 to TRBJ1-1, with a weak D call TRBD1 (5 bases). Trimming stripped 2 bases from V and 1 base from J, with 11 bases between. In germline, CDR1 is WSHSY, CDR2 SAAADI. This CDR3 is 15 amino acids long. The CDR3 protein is CASSEPAQGNTEAFF. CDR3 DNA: TGCGCCAGCAGTGAGCCAGCTCAGGGGAACACTGAAGCTTTCTTT.

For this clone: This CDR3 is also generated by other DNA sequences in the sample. CDR3 sequence reads: CAISESSDSNQPQHF. The DNA for the CDR3 is TGTGCCATCAGTGAGTCGAGCGATAGCAATCAGCCCCAGCATTTT. The chain links TRBV10-3 to TRBJ1-5; D is undetermined. CDR1 and CDR2 from the germline V gene are ENHRY and SYGVKD. CDR3 length: 15 amino acids. With 0 bases removed from V and 0 bases from J, the gap between germline ends came to 6 bases.

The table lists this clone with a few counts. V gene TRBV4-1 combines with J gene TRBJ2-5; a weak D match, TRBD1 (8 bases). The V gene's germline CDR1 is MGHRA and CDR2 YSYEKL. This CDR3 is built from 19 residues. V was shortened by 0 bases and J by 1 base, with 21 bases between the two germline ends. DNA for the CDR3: TGCGCCAGCAGCCAAGATACAGGGGGGGCGGGGGCAATCCAAGAGACCCAGTACTTC. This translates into CASSQDTGGAGAIQETQYF.

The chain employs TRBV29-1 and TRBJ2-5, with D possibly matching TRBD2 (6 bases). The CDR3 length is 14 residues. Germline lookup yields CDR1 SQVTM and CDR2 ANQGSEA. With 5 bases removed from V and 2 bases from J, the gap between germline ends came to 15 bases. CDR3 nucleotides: TGCAGCGTTCTACCTGGGGGGAGGCAAGAGACCCAGTACTTC. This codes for CSVLPGGRQETQYF.

The CDR3 loop is CASSEVLLVNEKLFF. CDR3 bases: TGTGCCAGCAGTGAAGTTTTACTGGTTAATGAAAAACTGTTTTTT. This chain connects TRBV2 to TRBJ1-4; D is undetermined. Germline values: CDR1 SNHLY, CDR2 FYNNEI. Deletions cut 1 base from V and 4 bases from J, with 10 bases between. This CDR3 spans 15 amino acids. The full variable domain, in which reference TRBV2 and TRBJ1-4 provide the parts outside the CDR3, is EPEVTQTPSHQVTQMGQEVILRCVPISNHLYFYWYRQILGQKVEFLVSFYNNEISEKSEIFDDQFSVERPDGSNFTLKIRSTKLEDSAMYFCASSEVLLVNEKLFFGSGTQLSVL.

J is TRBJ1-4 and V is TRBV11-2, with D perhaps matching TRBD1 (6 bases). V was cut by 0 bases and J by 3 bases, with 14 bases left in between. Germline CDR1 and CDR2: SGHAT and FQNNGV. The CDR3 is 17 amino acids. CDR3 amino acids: CASSLEVTGLSNEKLFF. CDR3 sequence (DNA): TGTGCCAGCAGCTTAGAGGTTACAGGGTTATCTAATGAAAAACTGTTTTTT.

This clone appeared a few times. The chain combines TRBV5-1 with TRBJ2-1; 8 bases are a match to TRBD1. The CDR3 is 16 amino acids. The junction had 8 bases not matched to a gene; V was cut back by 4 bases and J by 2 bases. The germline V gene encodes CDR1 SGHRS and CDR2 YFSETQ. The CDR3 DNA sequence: TGCGCCAGCAGCCCGGACGGACAGGGCACCTACAATGAGCAGTTCTTC. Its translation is CASSPDGQGTYNEQFF.

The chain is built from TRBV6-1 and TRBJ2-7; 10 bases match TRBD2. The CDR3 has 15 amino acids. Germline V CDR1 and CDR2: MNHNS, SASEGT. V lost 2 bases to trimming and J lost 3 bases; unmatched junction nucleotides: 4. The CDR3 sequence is CASSERTSGIYEQYF. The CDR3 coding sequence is TGTGCCAGCAGTGAACGAACTAGCGGGATCTACGAGCAGTACTTC.

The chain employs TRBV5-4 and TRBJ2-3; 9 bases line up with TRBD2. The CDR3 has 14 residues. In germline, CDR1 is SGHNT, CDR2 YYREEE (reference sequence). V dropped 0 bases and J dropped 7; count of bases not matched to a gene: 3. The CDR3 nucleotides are TGTGCCAGCAGCTTGGAGCTAGCGGGGAATACGCAGTATTTT. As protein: CASSLELAGNTQYF.

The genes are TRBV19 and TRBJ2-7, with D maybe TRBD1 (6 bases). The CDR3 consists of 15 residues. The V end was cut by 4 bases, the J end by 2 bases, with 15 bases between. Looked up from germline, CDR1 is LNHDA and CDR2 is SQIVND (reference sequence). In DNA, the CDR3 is TGTGCCAGTAGTAACTCGGGACAAGGTACCTACGAGCAGTACTTC. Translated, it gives CASSNSGQGTYEQYF.

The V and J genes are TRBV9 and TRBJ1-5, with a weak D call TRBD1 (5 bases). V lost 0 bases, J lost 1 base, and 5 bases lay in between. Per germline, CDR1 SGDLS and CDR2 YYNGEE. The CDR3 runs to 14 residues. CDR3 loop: CASSVEGSNQPQHF. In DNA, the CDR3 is TGTGCCAGCAGCGTAGAGGGGAGCAATCAGCCCCAGCATTTT.

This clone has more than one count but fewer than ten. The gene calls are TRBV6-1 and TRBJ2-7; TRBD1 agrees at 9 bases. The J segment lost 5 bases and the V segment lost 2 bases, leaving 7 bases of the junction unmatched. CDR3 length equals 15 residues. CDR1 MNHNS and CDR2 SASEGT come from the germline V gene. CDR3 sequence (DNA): TGTGCCAGCAGTGAATGGACAGGGGAGGACCACGAGCAGTACTTC. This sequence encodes CASSEWTGEDHEQYF.

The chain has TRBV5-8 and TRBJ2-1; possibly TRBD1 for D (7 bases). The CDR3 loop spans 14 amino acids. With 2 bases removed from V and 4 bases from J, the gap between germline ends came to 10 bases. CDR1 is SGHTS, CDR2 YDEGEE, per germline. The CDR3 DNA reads TGTGCCAGCAGCTTACAGGGGACTTACAATGAGCAGTTCTTC. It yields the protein CASSLQGTYNEQFF.

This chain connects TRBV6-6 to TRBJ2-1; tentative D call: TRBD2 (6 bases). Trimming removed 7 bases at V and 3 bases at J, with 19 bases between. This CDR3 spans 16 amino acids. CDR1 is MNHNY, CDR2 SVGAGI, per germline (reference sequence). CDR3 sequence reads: CASTQGFGSGYNEQFF. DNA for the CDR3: TGTGCCAGCACCCAAGGTTTCGGGAGTGGCTACAATGAGCAGTTCTTC.

This chain's CDR3 is CASSQDGGTGLGSGANVLTF. As DNA, the CDR3 is TGTGCCAGCAGCCAAGATGGGGGAACAGGGTTGGGATCTGGGGCCAACGTCCTGACTTTC. The chain carries TRBV4-2 and TRBJ2-6; D is perhaps TRBD1 (6 bases). Per the germline V gene, CDR1 is LGHNA and CDR2 is YNFKEQ. The CDR3 is 20 amino acids. Trimming removed 0 bases from V and 1 base from J, with 19 bases in between.

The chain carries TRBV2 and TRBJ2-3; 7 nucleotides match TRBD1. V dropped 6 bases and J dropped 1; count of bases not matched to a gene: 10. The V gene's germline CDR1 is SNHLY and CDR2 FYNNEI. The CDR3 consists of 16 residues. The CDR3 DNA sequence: TGTGCCAGCAGGAAGGGGCCGAGGGGGCGCACAGATACGCAGTATTTT. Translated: CASRKGPRGRTDTQYF.